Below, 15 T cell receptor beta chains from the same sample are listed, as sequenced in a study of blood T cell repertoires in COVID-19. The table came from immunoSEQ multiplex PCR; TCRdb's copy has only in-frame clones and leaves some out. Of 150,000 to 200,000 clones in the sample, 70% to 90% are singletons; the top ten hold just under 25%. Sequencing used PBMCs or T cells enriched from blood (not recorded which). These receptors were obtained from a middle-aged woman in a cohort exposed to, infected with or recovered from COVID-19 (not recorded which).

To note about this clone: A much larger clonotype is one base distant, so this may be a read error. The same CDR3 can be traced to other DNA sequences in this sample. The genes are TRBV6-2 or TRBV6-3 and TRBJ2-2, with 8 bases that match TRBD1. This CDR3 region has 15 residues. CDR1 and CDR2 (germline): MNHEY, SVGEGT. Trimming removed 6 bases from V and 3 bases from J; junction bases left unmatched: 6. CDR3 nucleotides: TGTGCCAGCAGCTCCGGGACAGGCGACACCGGGGAGCTGTTTTTT. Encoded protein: CASSSGTGDTGELFF.

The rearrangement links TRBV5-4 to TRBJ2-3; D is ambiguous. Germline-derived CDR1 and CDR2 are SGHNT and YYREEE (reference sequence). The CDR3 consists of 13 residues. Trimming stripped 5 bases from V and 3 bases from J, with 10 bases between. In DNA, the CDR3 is TGTGCCAGCAGTGATAGCTGGACAGATACGCAGTATTTT. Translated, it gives CASSDSWTDTQYF.

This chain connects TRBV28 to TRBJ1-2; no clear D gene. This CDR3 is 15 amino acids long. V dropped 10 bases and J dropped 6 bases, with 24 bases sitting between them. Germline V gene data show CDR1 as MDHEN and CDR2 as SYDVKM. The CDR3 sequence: CATIFSRYGEDGYTF. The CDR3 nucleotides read TGTGCCACCATTTTCAGCCGTTACGGGGAGGATGGCTACACCTTC.

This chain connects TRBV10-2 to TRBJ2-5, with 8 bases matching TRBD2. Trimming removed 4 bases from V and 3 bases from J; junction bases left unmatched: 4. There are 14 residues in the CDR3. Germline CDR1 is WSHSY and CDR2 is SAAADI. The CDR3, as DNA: TGCGCCAGCAGTGTAGCGGGACTTGAAGAGACCCAGTACTTC. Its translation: CASSVAGLEETQYF.

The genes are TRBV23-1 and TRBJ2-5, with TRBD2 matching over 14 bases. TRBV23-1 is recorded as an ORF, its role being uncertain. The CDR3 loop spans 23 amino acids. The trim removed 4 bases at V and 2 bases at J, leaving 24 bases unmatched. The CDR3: CASSRFRGLAGANSSFGQETQYF. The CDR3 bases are TGCGCCAGCAGTCGATTCCGGGGACTAGCGGGGGCAAATTCATCCTTTGGTCAAGAGACCCAGTACTTC.

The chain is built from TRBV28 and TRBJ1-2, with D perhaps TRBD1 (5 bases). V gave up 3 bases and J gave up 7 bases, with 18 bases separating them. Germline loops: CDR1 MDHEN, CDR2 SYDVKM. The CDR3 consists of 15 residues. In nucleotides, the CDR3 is TGTGCCAGCAGTTTTATTGGTAGGGGCGGTTTTGGCTACACCTTC. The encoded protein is CASSFIGRGGFGYTF.

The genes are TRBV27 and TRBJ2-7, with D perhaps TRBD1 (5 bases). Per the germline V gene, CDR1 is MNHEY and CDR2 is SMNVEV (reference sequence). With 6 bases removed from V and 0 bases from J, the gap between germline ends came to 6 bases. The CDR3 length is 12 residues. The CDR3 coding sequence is TGTGCCAGCAGCGACAGCTCCTACGAGCAGTACTTC. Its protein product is CASSDSSYEQYF.

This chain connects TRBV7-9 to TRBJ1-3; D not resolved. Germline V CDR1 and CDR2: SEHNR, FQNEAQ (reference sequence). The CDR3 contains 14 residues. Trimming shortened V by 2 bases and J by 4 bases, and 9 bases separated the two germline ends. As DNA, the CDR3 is TGTGCCAGCAGCTTACTCCTTTCCGGAAACACCATATATTTT. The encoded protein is CASSLLLSGNTIYF.

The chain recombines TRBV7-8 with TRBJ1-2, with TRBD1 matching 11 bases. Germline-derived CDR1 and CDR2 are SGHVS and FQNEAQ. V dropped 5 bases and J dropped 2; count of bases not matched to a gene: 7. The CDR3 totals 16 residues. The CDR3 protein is CASSRPRDRGNYGYTF. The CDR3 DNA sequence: TGTGCCAGCAGCCGTCCCCGGGACAGGGGGAACTATGGCTACACCTTC.

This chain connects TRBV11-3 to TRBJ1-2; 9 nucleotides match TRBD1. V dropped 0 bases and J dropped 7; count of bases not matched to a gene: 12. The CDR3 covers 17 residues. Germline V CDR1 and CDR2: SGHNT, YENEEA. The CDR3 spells CASSLDQSWTGVVGYTF. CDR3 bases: TGTGCCAGCAGCTTAGATCAGAGCTGGACAGGGGTCGTTGGCTACACCTTC.

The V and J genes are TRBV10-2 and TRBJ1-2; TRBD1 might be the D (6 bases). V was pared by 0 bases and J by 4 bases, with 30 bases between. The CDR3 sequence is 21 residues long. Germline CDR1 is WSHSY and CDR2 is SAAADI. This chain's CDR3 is CASSESGTSPELSPPSYGYTF. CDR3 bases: TGCGCCAGCAGTGAGTCGGGGACATCCCCCGAGCTTAGCCCCCCGAGCTATGGCTACACCTTC.

This CDR3 is CASSPTGLNYGYTF. The CDR3 DNA reads TGTGCCAGCAGCCCGACAGGGTTAAACTATGGCTACACCTTC. This sequence joins TRBV13 and TRBJ1-2; 7 bases are shared with TRBD1. V was pared by 5 bases and J by 2 bases, with 5 bases of the junction left unmatched. Germline V lookup: CDR1 PRHDT, CDR2 FYEKMQ (reference sequence). The CDR3 has 14 amino acids.

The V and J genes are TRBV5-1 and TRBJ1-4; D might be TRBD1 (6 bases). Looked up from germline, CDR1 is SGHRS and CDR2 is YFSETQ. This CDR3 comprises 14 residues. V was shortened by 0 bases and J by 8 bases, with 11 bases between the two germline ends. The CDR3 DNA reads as TGCGCCAGCAGCTTGGAACAGGGCCCGGAAAAACTGTTTTTT. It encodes CASSLEQGPEKLFF.

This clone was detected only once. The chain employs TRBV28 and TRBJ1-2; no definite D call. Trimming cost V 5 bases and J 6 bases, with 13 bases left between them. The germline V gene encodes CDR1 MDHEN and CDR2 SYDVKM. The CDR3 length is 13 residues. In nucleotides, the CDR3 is TGTGCCAGCAGTCCTCGGAGAGTGGATGGCTACACCTTC. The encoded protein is CASSPRRVDGYTF.

The CDR3 loop is CASGEQGFTDTQYF. For the CDR3, the DNA is TGTGCTAGTGGGGAACAGGGTTTCACAGATACGCAGTATTTT. The rearrangement links TRBV12-5 to TRBJ2-3; tentative D call: TRBD1 (6 bases). Germline lookup yields CDR1 LGHNT and CDR2 FRNRAP. The CDR3 spans 14 residues. The V gene lost 6 bases and the J gene lost 2 bases, with 12 bases spanning the gap.